The 24 T cell receptor beta chains listed next were all sequenced from one sample in a study of T cell changes during pregnancy in multiple sclerosis. The protocol was immunoSEQ multiplex PCR, while the TCRdb copy is restricted to in-frame clones and leaves out a portion. The sample shows about 50,000 clones, 92% of them seen only once. The specimen was CD4+ T cells from peripheral blood mononuclear cells, collected in the second trimester of pregnancy. The receptors come from a female donor with multiple sclerosis, enrolled in a pregnancy study.

This clone was counted a few times. The chain is built from TRBV5-1 and TRBJ1-1; 9 nucleotides line up with TRBD1. Looked up from germline, CDR1 is SGHRS and CDR2 is YFSETQ. This CDR3 is 16 amino acids long. The ends lost 7 bases at V and 3 bases at J; junction bases unmatched: 13. The CDR3 coding sequence is TGCGCCAGCTCAAAGGGCGGGACAGGGAGGGACACTGAAGCTTTCTTT. It is translated as CASSKGGTGRDTEAFF.

The CDR3, as DNA: TGTGCCAGCGGGCCGGACAGCCACGGGCAGTACTTC. It is translated as CASGPDSHGQYF. The chain couples TRBV2 to TRBJ2-7; TRBD1 is a possible D gene (6 bases). CDR1 and CDR2 from the germline V gene are SNHLY and FYNNEI. V was cut by 8 bases and J by 9 bases, with 17 bases left in between. The CDR3 is made up of 12 amino acids.

The chain employs TRBV19 and TRBJ1-5; 10 bases line up with TRBD1. Unmatched junction bases numbered 11, after V lost 8 bases and J lost 1 base. The CDR3 sequence is 17 residues long. In germline, CDR1 is LNHDA, CDR2 SQIVND (reference sequence). CDR3 residues: CASLDRGRGVSNQPQHF. CDR3 bases: TGTGCCAGTCTTGACAGGGGGCGGGGAGTAAGCAATCAGCCCCAGCATTTT.

CDR3 nucleotides: TGTGCCAGCAGCTCAGCCCTTAGTGCGCCAGGGGCAGGGGGGCAAGCTTTCTTT. This translates into CASSSALSAPGAGGQAFF. This chain uses TRBV7-8 with TRBJ1-1; 7 bases are a match to TRBD1. Germline CDR1 SGHVS, CDR2 FQNEAQ. V lost 4 bases to trimming and J lost 9 bases; unmatched junction nucleotides: 23. The CDR3 has 18 amino acids.

The chain carries TRBV5-1 and TRBJ2-1, with 14 bases identical to TRBD2. The germline CDR1 and CDR2 sequences are SGHRS and YFSETQ. The trim removed 4 bases at V and 3 bases at J, leaving 6 bases unmatched. The CDR3 spans 17 residues. The DNA of the CDR3 is TGCGCCAGCAGCGCCGGGACTAGCGGGAGTCTCTACAATGAGCAGTTCTTC. Translating it yields CASSAGTSGSLYNEQFF.

Here the CDR3 DNA reads TGTGCCAGCAGCTCACTAGCGGGGGGGCGCACAGATACGCAGTATTTT. This translates into CASSSLAGGRTDTQYF. V usage is TRBV11-2 and J usage is TRBJ2-3; 13 positions match TRBD2. Germline V gene lookup returns CDR1 SGHAT and CDR2 FQNNGV. CDR3 length: 16 residues. The J segment lost 1 base and the V segment lost 4 bases, leaving 2 bases of the junction unmatched.

This rearrangement joins TRBV14 to TRBJ2-3; 8 nucleotides align to TRBD1. The CDR3 is 15 amino acids. Losses at the gene ends were 3 bases for V and 6 bases for J; bases not matched to a gene: 8. Germline CDR1 reads SGHDN; CDR2 reads FVKESK. CDR3 sequence (DNA): TGTGCCAGCAGCCAGATGACAGGGGTGGGGGATACGCAGTATTTT. This translates into CASSQMTGVGDTQYF.

This clone was seen a single time. This sequence joins TRBV5-1 and TRBJ1-1; 10 bases agree with TRBD1. The CDR3 length is 16 residues. V lost 5 bases, J lost 0 bases, and 7 bases stayed unmatched. CDR1 is SGHRS and CDR2 is YFSETQ in the germline V gene. In DNA form, the CDR3 reads TGCGCCAGCAGTCGTGGACAGGGGGACATGAACACTGAAGCTTTCTTT. Its translation: CASSRGQGDMNTEAFF.

The chain employs TRBV28 and TRBJ2-1; TRBD1 agrees at 8 bases. Germline CDR1 reads MDHEN; CDR2 reads SYDVKM. V trimming: 1 base; J trimming: 14 bases; junction bases outside the gene matches: 19. The CDR3 is 17 amino acids. This CDR3 is CASSLSRLGQGVVWEFF. CDR3 in DNA: TGTGCCAGCAGTTTATCAAGACTTGGACAGGGTGTTGTATGGGAGTTCTTC. Filled out from reference TRBV28 and TRBJ2-1, the complete variable domain reads DVKVTQSSRYLVKRTGEKVFLECVQDMDHENMFWYRQDPGLGLRLIYFSYDVKMKEKGDIPEGYSVSREKKERFSLILESASTNQTSMYLCASSLSRLGQGVVWEFFGPGTRLTVL.

In DNA form, the CDR3 reads TGTGCCAGCAGCCCGGACTCAAACAATGAGCAGTTCTTC. It is translated as CASSPDSNNEQFF. The chain employs TRBV9 and TRBJ2-1; weak D call: TRBD2 (5 bases). V was trimmed by 4 bases and J by 5 bases, leaving 10 bases between them. CDR3 length: 13 amino acids. In germline, CDR1 is SGDLS, CDR2 YYNGEE.

V gene TRBV6-6 combines with J gene TRBJ1-6; D ambiguous. The CDR3 is made up of 12 amino acids. Germline lookup yields CDR1 MNHNY and CDR2 SVGAGI (reference sequence). V gave up 2 bases and J gave up 10 bases, with 6 bases separating them. The CDR3 is CASSYQKSPLHF. DNA for the CDR3: TGTGCCAGCAGTTACCAGAAATCACCCCTCCACTTT.

The CDR3 DNA reads as TGCGCCAGCAGCTTCCGCGGACAGAACACAGATACGCAGTATTTT. Its protein product is CASSFRGQNTDTQYF. The chain links TRBV5-1 to TRBJ2-3; D possibly corresponds to TRBD1 (6 bases). The CDR3 covers 15 residues. V lost 2 bases and J 2 bases, leaving 12 bases between the germline ends. Germline loops: CDR1 SGHRS, CDR2 YFSETQ.

This chain links TRBV19 with TRBJ1-1, with 8 bases matching TRBD1. V shed 6 bases and J 1 base; nucleotides not matched to a gene: 7. The CDR3 consists of 15 residues. Germline V lookup: CDR1 LNHDA, CDR2 SQIVND (reference sequence). CDR3 amino acids: CASSKTGAQNTEAFF. CDR3 nucleotides: TGTGCCAGTAGCAAGACAGGGGCTCAGAACACTGAAGCTTTCTTT.

This clone has just one count. The chain carries TRBV5-6 and TRBJ2-7; 7 bases match TRBD2. The germline V gene has CDR1 SGHDT and CDR2 YYEEEE. This CDR3 region has 14 residues. V shed 0 bases, J shed 5 bases, and the junction held 5 bases outside the gene matches. For the CDR3, the DNA is TGTGCCAGCAGCTTGGGGGGGGGTGGCAACGAGCAGTACTTC. This translates into CASSLGGGGNEQYF.

The chain has TRBV4-1 and TRBJ1-2; 9 bases fit TRBD1. CDR3 length equals 14 residues. Unmatched junction bases numbered 4, after V lost 5 bases and J lost 3 bases. Germline V CDR1 and CDR2: MGHRA, YSYEKL. DNA of the CDR3: TGCGCCAGCAGCGACCGGGACAGGGACTATGGCTACACCTTC. Translation: CASSDRDRDYGYTF.

In nucleotides, the CDR3 is TGTGCCAGCAGTAGGACAGGGATAAGTAATTCACCCCTCCACTTT. As protein: CASSRTGISNSPLHF. This chain connects TRBV28 to TRBJ1-6, with 8 bases lining up with TRBD1. The CDR3 loop spans 15 amino acids. Trimming at V came to 5 bases and at J to 6 bases, leaving 6 bases not matched to a gene. The germline CDR1 and CDR2 sequences are MDHEN and SYDVKM.

This rearrangement joins TRBV9 to TRBJ2-2, with D possibly TRBD2 on 6 matching bases. Germline loops: CDR1 SGDLS, CDR2 YYNGEE. The CDR3 runs to 13 residues. V gave up 4 bases and J gave up 6 bases, with 10 bases separating them. The CDR3 spells CASSLGEAGELFF. The CDR3 coding sequence is TGTGCCAGCAGCTTAGGGGAGGCCGGGGAGCTGTTTTTT. Variable domain in full (rest from reference TRBV9 and TRBJ2-2): DSGVTQTPKHLITATGQRVTLRCSPRSGDLSVYWYQQSLDQGLQFLIQYYNGEERAKGNILERFSAQQFPDLHSELNLSSLELGDSALYFCASSLGEAGELFFGEGSRLTVL.

The V and J genes are TRBV19 and TRBJ1-2, with TRBD1 matching over 9 bases. The trim removed 3 bases at V and 4 bases at J, leaving 24 bases unmatched. This CDR3 region has 21 residues. The germline CDR1 and CDR2 sequences are LNHDA and SQIVND (reference sequence). The CDR3 DNA reads as TGTGCCAGTAGTATCCGGGGACAGGGATTTTCTACCGCATTTCGACTCTATGGCTACACCTTC. Translation gives CASSIRGQGFSTAFRLYGYTF.

To note about this clone: Other DNA variants within this sample encode the same CDR3. CDR3 sequence (DNA): TGTGCCAGCAGCTTAATAGGGGGGGAGGGGGAACGTTCACCCCTCCACTTT. Its translation: CASSLIGGEGERSPLHF. This chain joins TRBV7-3 and TRBJ1-6, with a weak D call TRBD1 (6 bases). Germline CDR1 is SGHTA and CDR2 is FQGTGA. CDR3 length: 17 residues. V lost 1 base, J lost 9 bases, and 19 bases lay in between. The complete variable domain, with remaining parts taken from reference TRBV7-3 and TRBJ1-6, reads GAGVSQTPSNKVTEKGKYVELRCDPISGHTALYWYRQSLGQGPEFLIYFQGTGAADDSGLPNDRFFAVRPEGSVSTLKIQRTERGDSAVYLCASSLIGGEGERSPLHFGNGTRLTVT.

The V gene is TRBV5-1, the J gene TRBJ2-1, with a weak D call TRBD2 (5 bases). The germline gives CDR1 SGHRS, CDR2 YFSETQ. Trimming shortened V by 4 bases and J by 5 bases, and 13 bases separated the two germline ends. The CDR3 sequence is 14 residues long. The CDR3 region is CASSLTRRDNEQFF. DNA for the CDR3: TGCGCCAGCAGCCTGACCCGGCGGGACAATGAGCAGTTCTTC. The full variable domain, completed using reference TRBV5-1 and TRBJ2-1, is KAGVTQTPRYLIKTRGQQVTLSCSPISGHRSVSWYQQTPGQGLQFLFEYFSETQRNKGNFPGRFSGRQFSNSRSEMNVSTLELGDSALYLCASSLTRRDNEQFFGPGTRLTVL.

V is TRBV4-1 and J is TRBJ2-3; D unresolved. The CDR3 runs to 11 residues. Germline CDR1 is MGHRA and CDR2 is YSYEKL. V shed 3 bases and J shed 8 bases, with 6 bases lying between them. The DNA of the CDR3 is TGCGCCAGCAGCCACTTCGGTACGCAGTATTTT. Protein product: CASSHFGTQYF.

The chain carries TRBV15 and TRBJ2-3; 8 bases align to TRBD1. The V gene end was trimmed by 5 bases and the J gene end by 1 base; junction bases not matched to a gene: 17. This CDR3 spans 19 amino acids. Germline lookup yields CDR1 LNHNV and CDR2 YYDKDF (reference sequence). The CDR3 nucleotides read TGTGCCACCAGCGGACGCCCCGGGACAGGTCCAAAAGGCACAGATACGCAGTATTTT. It specifies CATSGRPGTGPKGTDTQYF. The entire variable domain, with the rest obtained from reference TRBV15 and TRBJ2-3, is as follows: DAMVIQNPRYQVTQFGKPVTLSCSQTLNHNVMYWYQQKSSQAPKLLFHYYDKDFNNEADTPDNFQSRRPNTSFCFLDIRSPGLGDTAMYLCATSGRPGTGPKGTDTQYFGPGTRLTVL.

J is TRBJ2-7 and V is TRBV5-1; 11 nucleotides match TRBD2. Per germline, CDR1 SGHRS and CDR2 YFSETQ. The CDR3 runs 16 residues. V was clipped by 1 base and J by 0 bases; unmatched bases: 3. CDR3 sequence reads: CASSLRLAGGSYEQYF. CDR3 DNA sequence: TGCGCCAGCAGCTTGCGGCTAGCGGGGGGCTCCTACGAGCAGTACTTC.

This rearrangement joins TRBV6-5 to TRBJ2-1, with a possible D match to TRBD2 (6 bases). The CDR3 has 15 residues. Germline CDR1 is MNHEY and CDR2 is SVGAGI. The germline V and J ends were trimmed by 2 bases and 15 bases, with 23 bases remaining between them. The CDR3 loop is CASSYEAGFSSTLFF. As DNA, the CDR3 is TGTGCCAGCAGTTACGAGGCGGGATTTTCGTCCACTCTGTTCTTC.